These 32 T cell receptor beta chains were all obtained from the same sample, sequenced in a study of cytomegalovirus exposure and HLA in healthy donors. Profiling relied on immunoSEQ multiplex PCR, and the TCRdb table lists in-frame clones only, not all of them. In the table there are nearly 200,000 clones, 84% of which are singletons. The sequenced material came from PBMCs. The receptors derive from a woman aged 25 to 39 in good health and CMV-seropositive.

This clone was picked up one time. The J gene is TRBJ2-1, the V gene TRBV7-2; tentative D call: TRBD1 (5 bases). The V gene's germline CDR1 is SGHTA and CDR2 FQGNSA. Trimming removed 5 bases from V and 2 bases from J, with 25 bases in between. The CDR3 spans 19 residues. CDR3 coding DNA: TGTGCCAGCAGCCCATCGCCGAGTATAGCCGCAGGGCCCTACAATGAGCAGTTCTTC. Protein product: CASSPSPSIAAGPYNEQFF.

The count of this clone is one. DNA for the CDR3: TGTGCCAGCAGTTTAGGCAGGGAGGACACCATATATTTT. It encodes CASSLGREDTIYF. The rearrangement uses TRBV28 and TRBJ1-3; tentative D call: TRBD1 (5 bases). The CDR3 is 13 amino acids. Germline V CDR1 and CDR2: MDHEN, SYDVKM. Trimming pared 2 bases from V and 8 bases from J, leaving 10 bases between.

This chain joins TRBV18 and TRBJ1-2, with 7 bases lining up with TRBD1. Germline V gene sequence: CDR1 KGHSH, CDR2 LQKENI. CDR3 length: 16 amino acids. V lost 6 bases, J lost 0 bases, and 10 bases stayed unmatched. CDR3 sequence reads: CASSQTQGKANYGYTF. The CDR3 region has the DNA TGTGCCAGCTCGCAGACACAGGGGAAGGCTAACTATGGCTACACCTTC.

The CDR3 loop reads CAWSGGLAGVYEQYF. CDR3 nucleotide sequence: TGTGCCTGGAGTGGCGGACTAGCGGGCGTTTACGAGCAGTACTTC. This chain links TRBV30 with TRBJ2-7; TRBD2 matches at 11 bases. With 1 base clipped from V and 4 bases from J, the junction kept 6 bases outside the gene matches. Germline CDR1 is GTSNPN and CDR2 is SVGIG (reference sequence). CDR3 length: 15 amino acids.

CDR3 DNA: TGTGCCAGCAGTTTAGGGCCTGGGAAGGGAGACACAGATACGCAGTATTTT. Translating it yields CASSLGPGKGDTDTQYF. This chain uses TRBV27 with TRBJ2-3, with D possibly being TRBD2 (5 bases). The CDR3 extends over 17 amino acids. V lost 2 bases to trimming and J lost 2 bases, with 17 bases between them. The germline CDR1 and CDR2 sequences are MNHEY and SMNVEV (reference sequence).

CDR3 nucleotides: TGTGCCAGCAAACCCTACGACACGGGGGTCACTGAAGCTTTCTTT. Translation: CASKPYDTGVTEAFF. The chain joins TRBV2 to TRBJ1-1; weak D call: TRBD1 (5 bases). There are 15 residues in the CDR3. V was trimmed by 7 bases and J by 4 bases, leaving 19 bases between them. Germline V lookup: CDR1 SNHLY, CDR2 FYNNEI.

This chain joins TRBV19 and TRBJ1-5; TRBD1 matches at 8 bases. CDR1 is LNHDA and CDR2 is SQIVND in the germline V gene (reference sequence). The CDR3 totals 18 residues. J gave up 0 bases and V 5 bases, and 12 bases lay outside the gene matches. The CDR3 DNA reads as TGTGCCAGTAGTTTCCCGGGACAGGTGGGACATAGCAATCAGCCCCAGCATTTT. Translation gives CASSFPGQVGHSNQPQHF.

The J gene is TRBJ1-1, the V gene TRBV14; no clear D. Germline V gene lookup returns CDR1 SGHDN and CDR2 FVKESK. The CDR3 has 16 residues. Trimming cost V 5 bases and J 1 base, with 17 bases left between them. The CDR3 DNA follows: TGTGCCAGCAGCAACAGCTCACTCCGGCCGAACACTGAAGCTTTCTTT. Its protein product is CASSNSSLRPNTEAFF.

This clone was seen just once. The chain employs TRBV7-9 and TRBJ2-1; 12 nucleotides agree with TRBD2. CDR3 length: 17 residues. The V segment lost 4 bases and the J segment 5 bases; nucleotides outside the gene matches: 9. CDR1 and CDR2 (germline): SEHNR, FQNEAQ (reference sequence). The CDR3 spells CASSYNTRTSGNNEQFF. The CDR3 coding sequence is TGTGCCAGCAGCTACAATACAAGGACTAGCGGGAACAATGAGCAGTTCTTC.

The chain combines TRBV27 with TRBJ1-1; D remains unclear. The germline V gene has CDR1 MNHEY and CDR2 SMNVEV (reference sequence). The CDR3 covers 15 residues. The V and J ends lost 0 bases and 1 base respectively, with 9 bases between them. The chain's CDR3 is CASSLSRHGNTEAFF. CDR3 sequence (DNA): TGTGCCAGCAGTTTATCACGACACGGGAACACTGAAGCTTTCTTT.

This clone has only a few counts. The gene calls are TRBV29-1 and TRBJ2-3, with no clear D. The V gene's germline CDR1 is SQVTM and CDR2 ANQGSEA. The CDR3 totals 12 residues. Trimming cost V 4 bases and J 4 bases, with 9 bases left between them. The CDR3 DNA is TGCAGCGTTGGCGACAACGCAGATACGCAGTATTTT. This translates into CSVGDNADTQYF.

The chain is built from TRBV29-1 and TRBJ1-2, with 8 bases aligning to TRBD1. V lost 6 bases to trimming and J lost 5 bases; unmatched junction nucleotides: 11. Looked up from germline, CDR1 is SQVTM and CDR2 is ANQGSEA. The CDR3 is 14 amino acids. CDR3 sequence (DNA): TGCAGCGTGGGAGAGGACAGGGTGATATATGGCTACACCTTC. Its translation is CSVGEDRVIYGYTF.

The chain couples TRBV5-4 to TRBJ1-4; tentative D call: TRBD1 (6 bases). Trimming cost V 0 bases and J 10 bases, with 19 bases left between them. Germline assignment: CDR1 SGHNT and CDR2 YYREEE (reference sequence). The CDR3 runs 16 residues. This CDR3 is CASSLDVRGIEGKLFF. CDR3 DNA sequence: TGTGCCAGCAGCTTGGATGTCAGGGGTATAGAGGGAAAACTGTTTTTT.

This clone has just one count. The chain joins TRBV28 to TRBJ2-1; D may be TRBD2 (6 bases). V gave up 7 bases and J gave up 0 bases, with 10 bases separating them. Germline loops: CDR1 MDHEN, CDR2 SYDVKM. The CDR3 totals 14 residues. CDR3: CASKGSGSYNEQFF. DNA for the CDR3: TGTGCCAGCAAGGGTAGCGGCTCCTACAATGAGCAGTTCTTC.

The V and J genes are TRBV6-6 and TRBJ2-7; a possible D gene is TRBD2 (6 bases). Germline assignment: CDR1 MNHNY and CDR2 SVGAGI (reference sequence). V shed 3 bases and J shed 5 bases, with 20 bases lying between them. The CDR3 runs to 16 residues. The CDR3 sequence is CASSYNVGGSGHEQYF. In DNA, the CDR3 is TGTGCCAGCAGTTATAACGTTGGGGGGAGTGGCCACGAGCAGTACTTC.

The count of this clone is one. The V call is TRBV6-5, the J call TRBJ2-1; tentatively, D is TRBD2 (5 bases). V shed 6 bases and J shed 2 bases, with 14 bases lying between them. In germline, CDR1 is MNHEY, CDR2 SVGAGI. This CDR3 is 15 amino acids long. The DNA of the CDR3 is TGTGCCAGCAGCCCCGGGGTAGCCACCTACAATGAGCAGTTCTTC. Encoded protein: CASSPGVATYNEQFF.

This clone was counted only a few times. This chain links TRBV7-2 with TRBJ2-7, with 8 bases that match TRBD2. In germline, CDR1 is SGHTA, CDR2 FQGNSA. Trimming at V came to 4 bases and at J to 1 base, leaving 12 bases not matched to a gene. This CDR3 is built from 17 residues. CDR3 protein: CASSSTDLAGRSYEQYF. CDR3 nucleotide sequence: TGTGCCAGCAGCTCAACTGACTTAGCGGGGAGATCCTACGAGCAGTACTTC.

This clone was observed once. The chain links TRBV7-9 to TRBJ2-7, with 9 bases lining up with TRBD2. Germline CDR1 is SEHNR and CDR2 is FQNEAQ (reference sequence). This CDR3 has 15 amino acids. With V trimmed by 3 bases and J by 2 bases, 5 bases remained unmatched. CDR3 in amino acids: CASSFPGLATYEQYF. The CDR3 DNA follows: TGTGCCAGCAGCTTCCCGGGACTAGCAACCTACGAGCAGTACTTC.

This chain links TRBV11-2 with TRBJ2-5, with 9 bases fitting TRBD1. The CDR3 is 16 amino acids. The J segment lost 4 bases and the V segment lost 0 bases, leaving 6 bases of the junction unmatched. From germline, CDR1 is SGHAT and CDR2 FQNNGV. For the CDR3, the DNA is TGTGCCAGCAGCTTAGACTTTAACAGGGGGCGAGAGACCCAGTACTTC. Amino acids: CASSLDFNRGRETQYF.

The chain joins TRBV7-2 to TRBJ1-5; D perhaps matches TRBD1 (6 bases). CDR1 and CDR2 (germline): SGHTA, FQGNSA. The CDR3 spans 14 residues. Deletions cut 3 bases from V and 4 bases from J, with 10 bases between. The chain's CDR3 is CASSLDRGNQPQHF. CDR3 sequence (DNA): TGTGCCAGCAGCTTGGACAGAGGTAATCAGCCCCAGCATTTT. Based on the CDR3 plus reference TRBV7-2 and TRBJ1-5, the full variable domain is GAGVSQSPSNKVTEKGKDVELRCDPISGHTALYWYRQSLGQGLEFLIYFQGNSAPDKSGLPSDRFSAERTGGSVSTLTIQRTQQEDSAVYLCASSLDRGNQPQHFGDGTRLSIL.

This sequence joins TRBV7-9 and TRBJ2-5, with a possible D match to TRBD2 (7 bases). The CDR3 contains 14 residues. The V end was cut by 0 bases, the J end by 4 bases, with 9 bases between. CDR1 is SEHNR and CDR2 is FQNEAQ in the germline V gene (reference sequence). CDR3 nucleotide sequence: TGTGCCAGCAGCTTAGCGAGGGGGGGAGAGACCCAGTACTTC. Protein: CASSLARGGETQYF.

This clone was observed once. The V gene is TRBV19, the J gene TRBJ2-7, with a weak D call TRBD2 (6 bases). Trimming removed 5 bases at V and 1 base at J, with 15 bases between. This CDR3 has 15 amino acids. CDR1 and CDR2 (germline): LNHDA, SQIVND (reference sequence). CDR3 DNA: TGTGCCAGTAGTTCCAAGGAGGGGTTTTCCTACGAGCAGTACTTC. Encoded protein: CASSSKEGFSYEQYF.

The V gene is TRBV9, the J gene TRBJ1-1, with a tentative D call TRBD1 (6 bases). The CDR3 length is 15 residues. The germline V gene encodes CDR1 SGDLS and CDR2 YYNGEE. The ends were cut back, 3 bases at V and 2 bases at J, with 14 bases in the middle. The CDR3 DNA is TGTGCCAGCAGCGCCGATACAGGGATAAACACTGAAGCTTTCTTT. Translation gives CASSADTGINTEAFF.

Of note for this clone: Its ends do not fully match the called genes, so a read error is possible. The chain uses TRBV7-7 and TRBJ2-2, with D tentatively TRBD2 (6 bases). CDR1 is SSHAT and CDR2 is FNYEAQ in the germline V gene (reference sequence). The CDR3 is 14 residues long. Written as DNA, the CDR3 is TGTGCTAGCAGCCCCGGGACTTCCCGCGGGGAGCTGTTTTTT. This translates into CASSPGTSRGELFF. Combining the CDR3 with reference TRBV7-7 and TRBJ2-2 gives the whole variable domain GAGVSQSPRYKVTKRGQDVTLRCDPISSHATLYWYQQALGQGPEFLTYFNYEAQPDKSGLPSDRFSAERPEGSISTLTIQRTEQRDSAMYRCASSPGTSRGELFFGEGSRLTVL.

The V and J genes are TRBV7-3 and TRBJ2-3; possible D gene TRBD1, 8 bases. The CDR3 spans 14 residues. Germline CDR1 SGHTA, CDR2 FQGTGA. V was trimmed by 6 bases and J by 6 bases, leaving 16 bases between them. In nucleotides, the CDR3 is TGTGCCAGCAGTTGGACAGGGAGGGAGGATACGCAGTATTTT. Translating it yields CASSWTGREDTQYF.

The chain joins TRBV7-8 to TRBJ2-5; tentatively, D is TRBD2 (7 bases). In germline, CDR1 is SGHVS, CDR2 FQNEAQ. The CDR3 length is 15 residues. V shed 5 bases and J shed 5 bases, with 18 bases lying between them. The CDR3 is CASSLTRGGGETQYF. The CDR3 DNA reads TGTGCCAGCAGCCTCACTAGGGGGGGCGGGGAGACCCAGTACTTC.

The J gene is TRBJ1-1, the V gene TRBV30, with a possible D match to TRBD1 (5 bases). This CDR3 comprises 14 residues. From germline, CDR1 is GTSNPN and CDR2 SVGIG (reference sequence). The V end was cut by 0 bases, the J end by 4 bases, with 12 bases between. As DNA, the CDR3 is TGTGCCTGGAGTGTACCAGGGCGAGCCACTGAAGCTTTCTTT. This encodes CAWSVPGRATEAFF.

CDR3 sequence: CASDDLVGGPYEQYF. CDR3 coding DNA: TGTGCCAGCGACGATTTAGTGGGAGGGCCCTACGAGCAGTACTTC. The chain employs TRBV2 and TRBJ2-7; 7 positions agree with TRBD2. With V trimmed by 8 bases and J by 2 bases, 12 bases remained unmatched. Germline V gives CDR1 SNHLY, CDR2 FYNNEI. The length of the CDR3 is 15 residues.

This clone was picked up one time. The chain combines TRBV29-1 with TRBJ2-2; TRBD1 is a possible D gene (5 bases). The CDR3 consists of 15 residues. Germline loops: CDR1 SQVTM, CDR2 ANQGSEA. The V end lost 2 bases, the J end lost 0 bases, and 10 bases lay between the germline ends. The CDR3 region is CSVERTSANTGELFF. CDR3 DNA: TGCAGCGTTGAAAGGACAAGCGCGAACACCGGGGAGCTGTTTTTT.

The chain links TRBV4-1 to TRBJ2-7; 7 bases agree with TRBD1. V trimming: 2 bases; J trimming: 7 bases; junction bases outside the gene matches: 17. Germline values: CDR1 MGHRA, CDR2 YSYEKL. This CDR3 spans 17 amino acids. The CDR3 sequence is CASSQFPGQSLSREQYF. The CDR3 DNA reads TGCGCCAGCAGCCAATTCCCGGGACAGTCCCTTTCACGGGAGCAGTACTTC.

This chain connects TRBV18 to TRBJ1-2; 9 bases fit TRBD1. CDR3 length: 18 amino acids. Germline CDR1 KGHSH, CDR2 LQKENI. V trimming: 1 base; J trimming: 0 bases; junction bases outside the gene matches: 9. The CDR3 DNA is TGTGCCAGCTCACCACTGCCGACAGGGGGTGAATCTAACTATGGCTACACCTTC. It specifies CASSPLPTGGESNYGYTF.

The rearrangement joins TRBV9 to TRBJ1-4; D not resolved. This CDR3 region has 14 residues. Trimming stripped 0 bases from V and 11 bases from J, with 14 bases between. Germline CDR1 and CDR2: SGDLS and YYNGEE. As DNA, the CDR3 is TGTGCCAGCAGCGTAGGTACAAGTGGAGGGAAACTGTTTTTT. This gives the protein CASSVGTSGGKLFF.